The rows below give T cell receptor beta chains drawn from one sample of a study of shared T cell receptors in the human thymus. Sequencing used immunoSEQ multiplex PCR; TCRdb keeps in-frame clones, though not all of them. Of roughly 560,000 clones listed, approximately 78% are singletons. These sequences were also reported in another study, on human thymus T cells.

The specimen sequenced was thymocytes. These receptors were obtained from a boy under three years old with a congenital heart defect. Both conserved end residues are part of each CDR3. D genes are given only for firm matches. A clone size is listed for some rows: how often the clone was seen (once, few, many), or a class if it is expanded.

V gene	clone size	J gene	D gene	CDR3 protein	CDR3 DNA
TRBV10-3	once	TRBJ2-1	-	CAIREAAAGYNEQFF	TGTGCCATCAGGGAAGCGGCAGCCGGGTACAATGAGCAGTTCTTC
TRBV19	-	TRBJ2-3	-	CASSIGFGARFTDTQYF	TGTGCCAGTAGTATTGGGTTCGGAGCGAGATTCACAGATACGCAGTATTTT
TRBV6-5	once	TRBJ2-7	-	CASSYSKRGYEQYF	TGTGCCAGCAGTTACTCGAAACGGGGATACGAGCAGTACTTC
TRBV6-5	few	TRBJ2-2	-	CASSYSRGGELFF	TGTGCCAGCAGTTACTCCCGAGGCGGGGAGCTGTTTTTT
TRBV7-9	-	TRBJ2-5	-	CASSPQRAQETQYF	TGTGCCAGCAGCCCCCAGCGGGCCCAAGAGACCCAGTACTTC
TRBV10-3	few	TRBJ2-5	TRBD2	CAISVGSGTVEETQYF	TGTGCCATCAGCGTAGGTAGCGGGACTGTGGAAGAGACCCAGTACTTC
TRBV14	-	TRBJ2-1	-	CASSRPSGIVLSGDEQFF	TGTGCCAGCAGCAGGCCCAGCGGCATCGTCCTAAGTGGAGATGAGCAGTTCTTC
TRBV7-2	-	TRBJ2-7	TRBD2	CASSPPGGRGDEQYF	TGTGCCAGCAGCCCCCCTGGCGGGAGAGGGGACGAGCAGTACTTC
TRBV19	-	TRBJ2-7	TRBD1	CASTFGDREGMGPYEQYF	TGTGCCAGTACCTTTGGGGACAGGGAAGGAATGGGCCCCTACGAGCAGTACTTC
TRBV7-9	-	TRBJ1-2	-	CASSLVGREGGRANYGYTF	TGTGCCAGCAGCTTAGTGGGCAGGGAGGGAGGGAGGGCAAACTATGGCTACACCTTC
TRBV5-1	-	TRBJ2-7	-	CASGDSYYEQYF	TGCGCCAGCGGGGACTCCTACTACGAGCAGTACTTC
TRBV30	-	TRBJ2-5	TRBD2	CAGKQAPGLAGEETQYF	TGTGCCGGGAAACAGGCGCCGGGACTAGCGGGAGAGGAGACCCAGTACTTC
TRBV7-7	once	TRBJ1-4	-	CASSLVGHWEKLFF	TGTGCTAGCAGCTTAGTGGGACACTGGGAAAAACTGTTTTTT
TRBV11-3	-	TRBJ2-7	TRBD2	CASSPPAAGGPGYEQYF	TGTGCCAGCAGCCCCCCTGCAGCGGGAGGGCCTGGGTACGAGCAGTACTTC
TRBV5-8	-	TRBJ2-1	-	CASSRRSEFTLYNEQFF	TGTGCCAGCAGCCGGAGGTCGGAATTTACGCTCTACAATGAGCAGTTCTTC
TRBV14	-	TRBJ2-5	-	CASSPEGVSETQYF	TGTGCCAGCAGCCCCGAGGGAGTTTCAGAGACCCAGTACTTC
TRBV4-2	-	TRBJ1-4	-	CASSPDMRGGEKLFF	TGTGCCAGCAGCCCTGATATGCGGGGAGGAGAAAAACTGTTTTTT
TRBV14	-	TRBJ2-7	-	CASQAQGTPNYEQYF	TGTGCCAGCCAGGCTCAGGGGACCCCCAACTACGAGCAGTACTTC
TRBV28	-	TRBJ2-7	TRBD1	CASSYPGQGHEQYF	TGTGCCAGCAGTTATCCCGGACAGGGCCACGAGCAGTACTTC
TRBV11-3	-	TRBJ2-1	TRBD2	CASSLGLAFYNEQFF	TGTGCCAGCAGCCTGGGACTAGCGTTTTACAATGAGCAGTTCTTC
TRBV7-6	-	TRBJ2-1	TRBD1	CASSLRTGNNEQFF	TGTGCCAGCAGCTTACGGACAGGGAACAATGAGCAGTTCTTC
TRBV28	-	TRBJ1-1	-	CASSLVRVASSTEAFF	TGTGCCAGCAGTTTGGTCAGGGTGGCTTCGAGCACTGAAGCTTTCTTT
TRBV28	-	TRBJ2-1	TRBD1	CASSYSNKRDRGSDLTSHNEQFF	TGTGCCAGCAGTTACTCCAATAAGCGGGACAGGGGGTCGGACTTGACTTCGCACAATGAGCAGTTCTTC
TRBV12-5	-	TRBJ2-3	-	CASGFNLTQYF	TGTGCTAGTGGTTTTAACTTAACGCAGTATTTT
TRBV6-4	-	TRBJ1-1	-	CASSPRGRGIIPPEAFF	TGTGCCAGCAGCCCCCGGGGGAGGGGTATAATACCCCCTGAAGCTTTCTTT
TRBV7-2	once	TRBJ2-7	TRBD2	CASSLEGGLAGAYEQYF	TGTGCCAGCAGCTTAGAGGGTGGACTAGCGGGAGCGTACGAGCAGTACTTC
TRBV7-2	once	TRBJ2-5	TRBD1	CASSSPGQGAETQYF	TGTGCCAGCAGCTCGCCGGGACAGGGGGCAGAGACCCAGTACTTC
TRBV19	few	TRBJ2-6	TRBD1	CASSIATGDGANVLTF	TGTGCCAGTAGTATAGCTACAGGGGACGGGGCCAACGTCCTGACTTTC
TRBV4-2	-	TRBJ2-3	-	CASSQDRELGTDTQYF	TGTGCCAGCAGCCAAGATCGGGAGCTGGGCACAGATACGCAGTATTTT
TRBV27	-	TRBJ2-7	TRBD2	CASSPPGLPVREQYF	TGTGCCAGCAGCCCTCCGGGACTACCGGTGAGGGAGCAGTACTTC
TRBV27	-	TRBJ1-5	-	CASKLKGGNQPQHF	TGTGCCAGCAAACTGAAGGGGGGCAATCAGCCCCAGCATTTT
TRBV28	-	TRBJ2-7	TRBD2	CASSLLTRGRAKRAYEQYF	TGTGCCAGCAGTTTATTAACGCGCGGGAGAGCAAAGCGAGCCTACGAGCAGTACTTC
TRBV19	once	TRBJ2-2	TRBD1	CASSIARGQGGELFF	TGTGCCAGTAGTATAGCCAGGGGGCAGGGCGGGGAGCTGTTTTTT
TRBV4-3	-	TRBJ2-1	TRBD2	CASSRFLAGGSNDNEQFF	TGCGCCAGCAGCCGTTTCCTAGCGGGAGGAAGTAATGACAATGAGCAGTTCTTC
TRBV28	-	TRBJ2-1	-	CATGEEYNEQFF	TGTGCCACCGGGGAGGAGTACAATGAGCAGTTCTTC
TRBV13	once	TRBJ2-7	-	CASSLGQGEQYF	TGTGCCAGCAGCTTAGGACAGGGAGAGCAGTACTTC
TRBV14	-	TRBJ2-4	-	CASSQLQGMGKNIQYF	TGTGCCAGCAGCCAGCTACAGGGTATGGGCAAAAACATTCAGTACTTC
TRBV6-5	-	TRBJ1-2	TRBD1	CASRPRTGADYGYTF	TGTGCCAGCAGACCCCGGACAGGGGCGGACTATGGCTACACCTTC
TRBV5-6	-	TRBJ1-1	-	CASSIGEPRGTEAFF	TGTGCCAGCAGCATTGGAGAGCCCCGGGGGACTGAAGCTTTCTTT
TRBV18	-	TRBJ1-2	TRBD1	CASSPMGQGDGNYGYTF	TGTGCCAGCTCACCGATGGGACAGGGTGATGGTAACTATGGCTACACCTTC
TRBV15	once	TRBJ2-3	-	CATSRDHDSSTDTQYF	TGTGCCACCAGCAGAGATCACGACAGTAGCACAGATACGCAGTATTTT
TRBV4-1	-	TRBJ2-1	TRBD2	CASSQDAHGGDSYNEQFF	TGCGCCAGCAGCCAAGATGCTCATGGGGGGGACTCCTACAATGAGCAGTTCTTC
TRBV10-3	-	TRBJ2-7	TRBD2	CAISPTSGHYEQYF	TGTGCCATCAGCCCGACTAGCGGGCACTACGAGCAGTACTTC
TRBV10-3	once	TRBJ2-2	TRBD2	CATRGLAGTGELFF	TGTGCCACCCGCGGACTAGCTGGAACCGGGGAGCTGTTTTTT
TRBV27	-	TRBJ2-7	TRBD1	CASSLSRDRGTEQYF	TGTGCCAGCAGTTTATCCCGGGACAGGGGAACCGAGCAGTACTTC
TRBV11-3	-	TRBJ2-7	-	CASSWGLGADYEQYF	TGTGCCAGCAGCTGGGGACTTGGCGCCGATTACGAGCAGTACTTC
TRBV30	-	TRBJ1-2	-	CAWSAPEGGGYTF	TGTGCCTGGAGCGCCCCCGAGGGAGGAGGCTACACCTTC
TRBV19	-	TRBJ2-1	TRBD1	CASSIPGQGDPTGEQFF	TGTGCCAGTAGTATCCCGGGACAGGGGGATCCGACGGGGGAGCAGTTCTTC
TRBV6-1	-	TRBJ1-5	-	CASRVQGLSNQPQHF	TGTGCCAGCAGAGTCCAGGGATTGAGCAATCAGCCCCAGCATTTT
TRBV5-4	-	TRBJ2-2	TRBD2	CASSSGTSGGDTGELFF	TGTGCCAGCAGCTCAGGGACTAGCGGGGGGGACACCGGGGAGCTGTTTTTT
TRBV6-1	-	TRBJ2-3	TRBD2	CASSEQGTSGVTSTDTQYF	TGTGCCAGCAGTGAACAGGGAACTAGCGGAGTCACTAGCACAGATACGCAGTATTTT
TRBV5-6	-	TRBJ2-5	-	CATRLVGQGETQYF	TGTGCCACCAGACTGGTGGGGCAGGGTGAGACCCAGTACTTC
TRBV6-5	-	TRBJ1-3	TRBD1	CASSYSRDRGGNTIYF	TGTGCCAGCAGTTATTCCCGGGACAGGGGTGGAAACACCATATATTTT
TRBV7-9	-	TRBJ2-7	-	CASSFGSSYEQYF	TGTGCCAGCAGCTTCGGGAGTTCCTACGAGCAGTACTTC
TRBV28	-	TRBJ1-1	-	CASSYRGLVTEAFF	TGTGCCAGCAGTTACCGAGGGTTGGTCACTGAAGCTTTCTTT
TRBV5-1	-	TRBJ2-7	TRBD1	CASSLRDRLYEQYF	TGCGCCAGCAGCTTGCGGGACAGGCTCTACGAGCAGTACTTC
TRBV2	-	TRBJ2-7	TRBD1	CASRNTGQGGEQYF	TGTGCCAGCAGGAACACGGGACAGGGCGGCGAGCAGTACTTC
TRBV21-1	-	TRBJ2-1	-	CASSSRLAGEYNEQFF	TGTGCCAGCAGCTCCCGACTAGCGGGCGAGTACAATGAGCAGTTCTTC
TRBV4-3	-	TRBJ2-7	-	CASSQDRAGEQYF	TGCGCCAGCAGCCAAGATAGGGCAGGGGAGCAGTACTTC
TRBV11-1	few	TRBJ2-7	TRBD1	CASSRISPNRDSHGEQYF	TGTGCCAGCAGCCGAATATCTCCGAACCGGGACAGTCACGGGGAGCAGTACTTC